Following are 5 T cell receptor beta chains from one sample sequenced in a study of cytomegalovirus exposure and HLA in healthy donors (dated by TCRdb to about 2017). The library was made by the immunoSEQ multiplex PCR assay. TCRdb provides this immuneACCESS table in a form limited to in-frame rearrangements. Some clones are lacking; in checked studies, under half of them reflect an unresolved V gene, and why the rest are absent is not known. The sample has around 250,000 clones on record, 90% of them singletons. The top ten clonotypes cover just over 3% of the sample. Sequenced sample: PBMCs. The receptors come from a woman aged 25-40 years in good health and CMV-seronegative.

The J gene is TRBJ2-7, the V gene TRBV19; D may be TRBD2 (6 bases). This CDR3 is built from 14 residues. Per germline, CDR1 LNHDA and CDR2 SQIVND (reference sequence). Trimming took off 3 bases at V and 6 bases at J, with 15 bases between the two ends. The CDR3 protein is CASSMGGGYAEQYF. In nucleotides, the CDR3 is TGTGCCAGTAGTATGGGTGGAGGGTATGCCGAGCAGTACTTC.

The chain recombines TRBV9 with TRBJ1-1; D remains ambiguous. From germline, CDR1 is SGDLS and CDR2 YYNGEE. This CDR3 contains 13 residues. Deletions cut 1 base from V and 5 bases from J, with 9 bases between. The CDR3 sequence: CASSVIEGTEAFF. DNA of the CDR3: TGTGCCAGCAGCGTAATCGAGGGAACTGAAGCTTTCTTT.

The chain recombines TRBV27 with TRBJ1-4, with TRBD1 matching 11 bases. There are 15 residues in the CDR3. The germline gives CDR1 MNHEY, CDR2 SMNVEV (reference sequence). V lost 0 bases, J lost 10 bases, and 4 bases stayed unmatched. CDR3 nucleotides: TGTGCCAGCAGTTTATCCGGACAGGGGGCACGAAAACTGTTTTTT. Its protein product is CASSLSGQGARKLFF.

CDR3 sequence reads: CSVEDEQPRTFLTQYF. In DNA form, the CDR3 reads TGCAGCGTTGAAGACGAACAACCGCGGACTTTTCTTACGCAGTATTTT. The gene calls are TRBV29-1 and TRBJ2-3; the D gene is possibly TRBD2 (5 bases). The length of the CDR3 is 16 residues. The germline CDR1 and CDR2 sequences are SQVTM and ANQGSEA. Trimming removed 0 bases from V and 8 bases from J, with 21 bases in between.

The V gene is TRBV11-3, the J gene TRBJ2-7; maybe TRBD2 (6 bases). V shed 2 bases and J shed 4 bases, with 15 bases lying between them. This CDR3 region has 15 residues. Germline loops: CDR1 SGHNT, CDR2 YENEEA. The CDR3 DNA reads as TGTGCCAGCAGCTTAAAGCGGGCGTATTCGTACGAGCAGTACTTC. Protein sequence: CASSLKRAYSYEQYF. Looking up the rest from reference TRBV11-3 and TRBJ2-7 gives the full variable domain: EAGVVQSPRYKIIEKKQPVAFWCNPISGHNTLYWYLQNLGQGPELLIRYENEEAVDDSQLPKDRFSAERLKGVDSTLKIQPAELGDSAVYLCASSLKRAYSYEQYFGPGTRLTVT.